This TCR beta chain stems from a study of OX40 agonist ivuxolimab in advanced cancers. About the study: Patients were 82.7% male with ages roughly 20 to 90, mean approximately 62.

On this clone itself: The antigen is undetermined.

Repertoires were generated with immunoSEQ multiplex PCR, while TCRdb's copy carries only in-frame clones and drops some. The table includes about 45,000 clones, 80% to 90% detected once. Notes on the study in general: At doses 0.1 to 3.0 mg/kg, CD4+ and CD8+ clones expanded.

This receptor was identified in an adult with an advanced solid tumor such as melanoma, head and neck, liver or kidney cancer. Here the sequenced sample was CD4+ or CD8+ T cells sorted from blood, taken in a trial of the OX40 agonist ivuxolimab.

CDR3 region: CASSLTGGPSGANVLTF. In DNA, the CDR3 is TGTGCCAGCAGCCTGACAGGGGGACCCTCTGGGGCCAACGTCCTGACTTTC. The V gene is TRBV5-6, the J gene TRBJ2-6; 9 bases map to TRBD1. The ends lost 4 bases at V and 0 bases at J; junction bases unmatched: 5. The germline V gene has CDR1 SGHDT and CDR2 YYEEEE. The CDR3 consists of 17 residues.